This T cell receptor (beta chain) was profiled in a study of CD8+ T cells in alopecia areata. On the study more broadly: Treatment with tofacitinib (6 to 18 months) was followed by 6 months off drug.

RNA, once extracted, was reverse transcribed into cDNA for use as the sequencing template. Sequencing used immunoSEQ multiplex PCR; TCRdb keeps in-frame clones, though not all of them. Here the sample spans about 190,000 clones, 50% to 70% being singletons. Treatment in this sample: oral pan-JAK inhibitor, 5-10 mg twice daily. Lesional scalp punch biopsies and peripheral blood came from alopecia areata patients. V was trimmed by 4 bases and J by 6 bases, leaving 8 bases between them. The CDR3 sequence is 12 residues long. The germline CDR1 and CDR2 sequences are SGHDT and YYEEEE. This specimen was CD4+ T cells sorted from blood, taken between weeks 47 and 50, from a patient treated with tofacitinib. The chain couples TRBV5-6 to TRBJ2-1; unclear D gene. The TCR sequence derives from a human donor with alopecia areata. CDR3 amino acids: CASSAILNEQFF. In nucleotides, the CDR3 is TGTGCCAGCAGCGCGATTCTCAATGAGCAGTTCTTC.